Following are 31 T cell receptor beta chains from one sample sequenced in a study of tumor-infiltrating lymphocytes in glioblastoma multiforme. Three nested ARM-PCR rounds with V-beta and C-beta primers built TCRB libraries. TCRdb re-derived calls from the multiplex PCR reads in MiXCR, one entry per CDR3 protein. The sample includes some 32,000 distinct CDR3 sequences, about 58% of them seen just once. The sequencing sample was made of brain tumor tissue. The receptor set was obtained from a male donor with glioblastoma.

In this sample, this clonotype turned up many times. This chain uses TRBV20-1 with TRBJ2-3; D is perhaps TRBD1 or TRBD2 (6 bases each). V lost 6 bases to trimming and J lost 5 bases, with 24 bases between them. The CDR3 totals 16 residues. The germline V gene encodes CDR1 DFQATT and CDR2 SNEGSKA (reference sequence). This CDR3 is CSAPPAGRDKGDTQYF. CDR3 DNA sequence: TGCAGTGCCCCACCAGCAGGGCGGGACAAAGGAGATACGCAGTATTTT.

To note about this clonotype: Compared with germline, one end of the junction differs, possibly owing to a read error. The CDR3 nucleotides are TGCGCCAGCAGCCCTGGGGAGACTGGGGCCAACGCCCTGACTTTC. Amino acids: CASSPGETGANALTF. The gene calls are TRBV5-1 and TRBJ2-6, with D possibly called TRBD1 or TRBD2 (5 bases each). In germline, CDR1 is SGHRS, CDR2 YFSETQ. CDR3 length equals 15 residues.

Regarding this clonotype: Just one base apart from a much larger clone, this may be a read error. The chain links TRBV28 to TRBJ1-1; no clear D. This CDR3 has 16 amino acids. Per the germline V gene, CDR1 is MDHEN and CDR2 is SYDVKM. V lost 3 bases and J lost 1, with 15 bases in between. CDR3 nucleotides: TGTGCCAGCAGTTTTATCACCCAGTGGGCGAACACTGAAGCTTTCTTT. It yields the protein CASSFITQWANTEAFF.

Details on this clonotype: The CDR3 does not end in the conserved phenylalanine or tryptophan, so this is likely a read error. The CDR3 reads CSALGQGAVDTQYS. CDR3 in DNA: TGCAGTGCACTCGGGCAGGGGGCTGTAGATACGCAGTATTCT. The rearrangement links TRBV20-1 to TRBJ2-3, with 8 positions matching TRBD1. The CDR3 runs 14 residues. Trimming took 6 bases from V and 5 from J; bases not matched to a gene: 10. Germline loops: CDR1 DFQATT, CDR2 SNEGSKA (reference sequence).

Details on this clonotype: A single base separates this from a much larger clone, so it may be a read error. The chain joins TRBV28 to TRBJ1-6, with 10 bases lining up with TRBD1. Germline CDR1 and CDR2: MDHEN and SYDVKM. CDR3 size: 14 residues. CDR3 in DNA: TGTACCAGCAGTACCAAAACCGGGACAGGGGATCACCACTTT. It yields the protein CTSSTKTGTGDHHF.

The genes are TRBV7-3 and TRBJ2-1; 9 nucleotides match TRBD2. CDR1 is SGHTA, CDR2 FQGTGA, per germline. V dropped 2 bases and J dropped 5; count of bases not matched to a gene: 13. CDR3 length: 18 residues. CDR3: CASSLYPREGLINNEQFF. CDR3 DNA: TGTGCCAGCAGCTTATACCCGCGGGAGGGCCTCATTAACAATGAGCAGTTCTTC.

This clonotype was counted ten times or more. The rearrangement uses TRBV20-1 and TRBJ2-7, with TRBD1 as a possible D gene (6 bases). Germline V gene sequence: CDR1 DFQATT, CDR2 SNEGSKA (reference sequence). This CDR3 has 14 residues. CDR3 coding DNA: TGCAGCCTGCGCGCTGGGATGGAGACAGGCGAGCAGTACTTC. This sequence encodes CSLRAGMETGEQYF.

This clonotype is medium-sized in the sample. The chain uses TRBV20-1 and TRBJ2-5, with D perhaps matching TRBD2 (5 bases). The CDR3 loop spans 13 amino acids. V was clipped by 8 bases and J by 0 bases, with 13 bases between them. Looked up from germline, CDR1 is DFQATT and CDR2 is SNEGSKA (reference sequence). CDR3 sequence: CSLPPADQETQYF. The DNA of the CDR3 is TGCAGTCTTCCTCCAGCGGACCAAGAGACCCAGTACTTC.

V is TRBV29-1 and J is TRBJ2-7, with 7 bases identical to TRBD2. The germline V gene has CDR1 SQVTM and CDR2 ANQGSEA. After removal of 6 bases from V and 5 bases from J, the junction contained 16 bases not matched to a gene. The CDR3 loop spans 15 amino acids. The DNA of the CDR3 is TGCAGCGTAGATGGGTCTAGCGGTAATTCGCACGAGCAGTACTTC. This translates into CSVDGSSGNSHEQYF.

The CDR3 DNA reads TGTGCCAGCAGCCAAACAAACTCCTACAATGAGCAGTTCTTC. Its translation: CASSQTNSYNEQFF. The V and J genes are TRBV11-3 and TRBJ2-1; D gene uncertain. Germline V gives CDR1 SGHNT, CDR2 YENEEA. The CDR3 covers 14 residues. V lost 5 bases, J lost 0 bases, and 8 bases lay in between.

This chain connects TRBV5-1 to TRBJ2-6, with D unclear. V lost 4 bases, J lost 1 base, and 12 bases lay in between. This CDR3 is built from 16 residues. The germline V gene has CDR1 SGHRS and CDR2 YFSETQ. CDR3 loop: CASSLTLASGANVLTF. CDR3 DNA: TGCGCCAGCAGCCTGACACTTGCTTCTGGGGCCAACGTCCTGACTTTC. The variable domain in full, with the rest retrieved from reference TRBV5-1 and TRBJ2-6, is KAGVTQTPRYLIKTRGQQVTLSCSPISGHRSVSWYQQTPGQGLQFLFEYFSETQRNKGNFPGRFSGRQFSNSRSEMNVSTLELGDSALYLCASSLTLASGANVLTFGAGSRLTVL.

Notes on this clonotype: One junction end does not reproduce the germline sequence, and a read error may be involved. The chain employs TRBV28 and TRBJ2-5; TRBD2 matches at 13 bases. This CDR3 spans 16 amino acids. Germline V CDR1 and CDR2: MDHEN, SYDVKM. The CDR3 region is CASSKPGLAGLETQYF. The CDR3, as DNA: TGTGCTAGCAGTAAACCGGGACTAGCGGGACTAGAGACCCAGTACTTC. Complete variable domain (other parts from reference TRBV28 and TRBJ2-5): DVKVTQSSRYLVKRTGEKVFLECVQDMDHENMFWYRQDPGLGLRLIYFSYDVKMKEKGDIPEGYSVSREKKERFSLILESASTNQTSMYLCASSKPGLAGLETQYFGPGTRLLVL.

This clonotype was seen repeatedly, ten times or more. The chain links TRBV12-3 or TRBV12-4 to TRBJ1-4; D gene uncertain. The V end was cut by 6 bases, the J end by 8 bases, with 10 bases between. The length of the CDR3 is 12 residues. The CDR3 DNA sequence: TGTGCCAGCAGGGGGTTCGGGGAAAAACTGTTTTTT. Its translation is CASRGFGEKLFF.

Remarks on this clonotype: Possible read error: a much larger clone is one base away. The chain couples TRBV28 to TRBJ2-1; 10 positions agree with TRBD1. CDR1 is MDHEN, CDR2 SYDVKM, per germline. This CDR3 spans 16 amino acids. The V gene end was trimmed by 7 bases and the J gene end by 10 bases; junction bases not matched to a gene: 16. CDR3 sequence (DNA): TGTGCCAGCAATCAATCCGACAGGGGGCTTACACGCGAGCAGTTCTTC. Its translation is CASNQSDRGLTREQFF.

Worth noting for this clonotype: At one boundary the junction diverges from the germline segment, which might be a read error. The chain combines TRBV5-1 with TRBJ2-1, with 9 bases matching TRBD2. The germline gives CDR1 SGHRS, CDR2 YFSETQ. The length of the CDR3 is 15 residues. This chain's CDR3 is CPSSVASGIENEQFF. The CDR3, as DNA: TGCCCCAGCAGCGTCGCTAGCGGGATCGAGAATGAGCAGTTCTTC.

In this sample, this clonotype turned up many times. The chain combines TRBV10-1 with TRBJ2-3, with unresolved D. Germline V gene sequence: CDR1 WNHNN, CDR2 SYGVQD (reference sequence). V lost 3 bases and J lost 7, with 11 bases in between. This CDR3 region has 13 residues. CDR3 loop: CASSETIRNTQYF. The CDR3, as DNA: TGCGCCAGCAGTGAAACTATTCGGAATACGCAGTATTTT.

Note on this clonotype: One end of the junction does not line up with germline, which may come from a read error. This chain connects TRBV6-5 to TRBJ2-3; either TRBD1 or TRBD2 may supply D (5 bases each). Germline-derived CDR1 and CDR2 are MNHEY and SVGAGI. This CDR3 comprises 13 residues. The CDR3 sequence is CASSLTGAGTQYF. In DNA, the CDR3 is TGTGCCAGCAGTCTAACCGGGGCAGGTACGCAGTACTTT.

This clonotype occurred many times. The chain has TRBV5-6 and TRBJ1-1; 7 nucleotides match TRBD1. The J segment lost 0 bases and the V segment lost 3 bases, leaving 5 bases of the junction unmatched. The CDR3 consists of 15 residues. From germline, CDR1 is SGHDT and CDR2 YYEEEE. CDR3 coding DNA: TGTGCCAGCAGCTCTTCGACAGGGATGAACACTGAAGCTTTCTTT. This gives the protein CASSSSTGMNTEAFF.

The chain employs TRBV7-8 and TRBJ2-3; the match to TRBD2 covers 10 bases. V lost 4 bases and J lost 3; bases outside the gene matches: 13. Germline V gene data show CDR1 as SGHVS and CDR2 as FQNEAQ. The CDR3 has 18 residues. CDR3 bases: TGTGCCAGCAGCTCCGACAGGACTAGCGGTGGGGAAACAGATACGCAGTATTTT. Translating gives CASSSDRTSGGETDTQYF.

The sample holds many counts of this clonotype. The gene calls are TRBV5-4 and TRBJ2-5, with TRBD1 identical over 7 bases. Germline CDR1 reads SGHNT; CDR2 reads YYREEE (reference sequence). The CDR3 has 14 amino acids. V was pared by 0 bases and J by 4 bases, with 3 bases of the junction left unmatched. CDR3 in DNA: TGTGCCAGCAGCTTGGTATCAGGGGGAGAGACCCAGTACTTC. Translated: CASSLVSGGETQYF.

This clonotype was counted between two and nine times. The chain recombines TRBV11-1 with TRBJ2-3; the D is unclear. The V gene's germline CDR1 is SGHAT and CDR2 FQDESV (reference sequence). The CDR3 is 14 residues long. V lost 3 bases and J lost 2, with 9 bases in between. CDR3 in DNA: TGTGCCAGCAGCTTGTGGGCCCACACAGATACGCAGTATTTT. Protein sequence: CASSLWAHTDTQYF.

The chain joins TRBV12-5 to TRBJ2-5; 7 bases map to TRBD1. Germline V gene sequence: CDR1 LGHNT, CDR2 FRNRAP. This CDR3 has 20 amino acids. The V gene end was trimmed by 2 bases and the J gene end by 14 bases; junction bases not matched to a gene: 32. The CDR3 coding sequence is TGTGCTAGTGGTTTGCCACGGTACGAAGCTCTATCGACAGGGATGGAGATCCAATACTTC. Its protein product is CASGLPRYEALSTGMEIQYF.

About this clonotype: The junction and the germline gene differ at one end; a read error may be behind it. The gene calls are TRBV20-1 and TRBJ1-1; possibly TRBD1 for D (5 bases). CDR1 and CDR2 from the germline V gene are DFQATT and SNEGSKA (reference sequence). The CDR3 has 13 residues. Written as DNA, the CDR3 is TGCAGTTCTAGGTCGACGGGGCGGGATGAAGCTTTCTTT. Translated: CSSRSTGRDEAFF.

This chain links TRBV29-1 with TRBJ2-7, with a weak D call TRBD2 (5 bases). The germline V gene has CDR1 SQVTM and CDR2 ANQGSEA. The CDR3 length is 14 residues. CDR3 amino acids: CSVYPAVSAYEQYF. CDR3 in DNA: TGCAGTGTTTACCCAGCGGTTTCAGCCTACGAGCAGTACTTC.

Of note for this clonotype: Its ends do not fully match the called genes, so a read error is possible. This chain connects TRBV5-5 to TRBJ2-1, with a possible D match to TRBD2 (6 bases). Germline CDR1 and CDR2: SGHKS and YYEKEE (reference sequence). This CDR3 has 14 amino acids. The CDR3 region has the DNA TGTGCCAACAGCGTAATAGCGGCATGCAATGAGCAGTTCTTC. This codes for CANSVIAACNEQFF.

This clonotype occurred a few times. The rearrangement uses TRBV5-1 and TRBJ1-1, with D possibly TRBD1 on 5 matching bases. CDR1 and CDR2 (germline): SGHRS, YFSETQ. V shed 4 bases and J shed 0 bases, with 13 bases lying between them. The CDR3 runs to 15 residues. The CDR3 nucleotides read TGCGCCAGCAGCGTGGAGGGGCGTATGAACACTGAAGCTTTCTTT. Translation: CASSVEGRMNTEAFF. Variable domain in full (rest from reference TRBV5-1 and TRBJ1-1): KAGVTQTPRYLIKTRGQQVTLSCSPISGHRSVSWYQQTPGQGLQFLFEYFSETQRNKGNFPGRFSGRQFSNSRSEMNVSTLELGDSALYLCASSVEGRMNTEAFFGQGTRLTVV.

To note about this clonotype: Mismatch with germline at one junction end may stem from a read error. The rearrangement uses TRBV20-1 and TRBJ1-1; possibly TRBD1 for D (6 bases). The germline gives CDR1 DFQATT, CDR2 SNEGSKA (reference sequence). The CDR3 contains 15 residues. CDR3 region: CSARNVGGLNTETFF. In nucleotides, the CDR3 is TGCAGTGCTAGAAACGTGGGGGGCCTGAACACTGAAACTTTCTTT.

About this clonotype: Its ends do not fully match the called genes, so a read error is possible. J is TRBJ2-2 and V is TRBV10-1, with TRBD2 identical over 7 bases. Germline assignment: CDR1 WNHNN and CDR2 SYGVQD (reference sequence). The CDR3 runs 16 residues. CDR3 sequence reads: CASNEMASGRAGGLFF. CDR3 DNA sequence: TGCGCCAGCAATGAAATGGCTAGTGGGAGGGCCGGGGGGCTGTTTTTT.

The chain combines TRBV6-6 with TRBJ2-7, with a weak D call TRBD2 (5 bases). The CDR3 spans 12 residues. Trimming took 7 bases from V and 5 from J, leaving 12 bases between them. Germline CDR1 and CDR2: MNHNY and SVGAGI (reference sequence). The CDR3 is CASNRGEDEQYF. The CDR3 coding sequence is TGTGCCAGCAACCGGGGAGAAGACGAGCAGTACTTC.

V and J are TRBV29-1 and TRBJ2-7; D is perhaps TRBD2 (5 bases). The V end lost 6 bases, the J end lost 8 bases, and 17 bases lay between the germline ends. The CDR3 sequence is 12 residues long. The V gene's germline CDR1 is SQVTM and CDR2 ANQGSEA. Here the CDR3 reads CSVVDYSNKQYF. CDR3 DNA: TGCAGCGTGGTAGACTACTCCAACAAGCAGTACTTC.

As for this clonotype: A junction end diverges from the germline sequence, so it may reflect a read error. The chain joins TRBV14 to TRBJ2-1; D gene ambiguous. This CDR3 region has 14 residues. The germline gives CDR1 SGHDN, CDR2 FVKESK. CDR3: CVSSQDVRYNGQFF. CDR3 DNA sequence: TGTGTCAGCAGCCAAGATGTCCGCTACAATGGGCAGTTCTTC.